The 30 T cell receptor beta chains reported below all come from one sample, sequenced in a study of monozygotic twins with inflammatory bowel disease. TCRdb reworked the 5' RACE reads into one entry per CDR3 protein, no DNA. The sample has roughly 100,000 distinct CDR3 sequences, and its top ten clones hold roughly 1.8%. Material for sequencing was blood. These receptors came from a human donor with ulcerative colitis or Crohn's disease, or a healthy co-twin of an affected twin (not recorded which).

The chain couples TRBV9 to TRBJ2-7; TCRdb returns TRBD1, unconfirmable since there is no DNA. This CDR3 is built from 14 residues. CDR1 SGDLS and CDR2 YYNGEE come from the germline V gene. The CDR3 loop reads CASSVDQGAYEQYF. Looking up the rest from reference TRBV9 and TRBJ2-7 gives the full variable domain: DSGVTQTPKHLITATGQRVTLRCSPRSGDLSVYWYQQSLDQGLQFLIQYYNGEERAKGNILERFSAQQFPDLHSELNLSSLELGDSALYFCASSVDQGAYEQYFGPGTRLTVT.

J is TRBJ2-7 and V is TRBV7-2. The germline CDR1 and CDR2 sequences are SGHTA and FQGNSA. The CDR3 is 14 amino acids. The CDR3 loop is CASSLRRGSYEQYF.

CDR3 loop: CASSLGGTINSLLHF. The chain uses TRBV7-9 and TRBJ1-6; without DNA, the TCRdb call of TRBD1 cannot be checked. There are 15 residues in the CDR3. Germline V gene data show CDR1 as SEHNR and CDR2 as FQNEAQ (reference sequence).

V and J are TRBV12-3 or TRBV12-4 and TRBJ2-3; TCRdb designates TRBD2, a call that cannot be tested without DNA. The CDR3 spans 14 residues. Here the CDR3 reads CASTYRREGDTQYF.

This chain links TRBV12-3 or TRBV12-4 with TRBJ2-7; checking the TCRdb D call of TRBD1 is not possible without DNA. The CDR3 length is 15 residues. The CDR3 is CATQQGRDRTYEQYF.

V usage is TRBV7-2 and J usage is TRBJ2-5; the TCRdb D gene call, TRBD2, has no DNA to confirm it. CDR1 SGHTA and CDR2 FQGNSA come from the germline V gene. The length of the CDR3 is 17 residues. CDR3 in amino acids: CASSFLGSLRMKEGQYF.

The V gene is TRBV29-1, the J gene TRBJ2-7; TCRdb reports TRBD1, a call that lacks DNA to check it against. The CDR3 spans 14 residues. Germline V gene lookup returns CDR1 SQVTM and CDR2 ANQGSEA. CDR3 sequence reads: CSVAGTGKSYEQYF.

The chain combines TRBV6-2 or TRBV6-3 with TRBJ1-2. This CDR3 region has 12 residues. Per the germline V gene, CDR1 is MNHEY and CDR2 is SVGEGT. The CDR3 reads CASSNRIYGYTF.

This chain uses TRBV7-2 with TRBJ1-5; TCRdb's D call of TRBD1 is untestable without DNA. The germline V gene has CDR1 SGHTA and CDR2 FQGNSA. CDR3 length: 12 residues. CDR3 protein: CASASSGGPQHF.

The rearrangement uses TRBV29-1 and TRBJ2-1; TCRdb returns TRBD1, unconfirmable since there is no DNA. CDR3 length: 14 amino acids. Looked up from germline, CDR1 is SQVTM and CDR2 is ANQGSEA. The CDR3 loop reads CSAGGQGDHNEQFF.

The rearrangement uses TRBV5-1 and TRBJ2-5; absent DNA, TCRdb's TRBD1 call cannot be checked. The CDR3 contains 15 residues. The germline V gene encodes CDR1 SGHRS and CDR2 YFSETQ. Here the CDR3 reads CASNPTGTEQETQYF.

CDR3 region: CASSLDRGATNEKLFF. This chain uses TRBV5-1 with TRBJ1-4; lacking DNA, the TRBD1 call made by TCRdb goes unchecked. Germline lookup yields CDR1 SGHRS and CDR2 YFSETQ. CDR3 length equals 16 residues.

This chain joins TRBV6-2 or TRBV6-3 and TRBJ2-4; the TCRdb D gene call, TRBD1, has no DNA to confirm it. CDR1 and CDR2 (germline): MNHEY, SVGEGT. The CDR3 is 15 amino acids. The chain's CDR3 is CASRNTGFTKNIQYF.

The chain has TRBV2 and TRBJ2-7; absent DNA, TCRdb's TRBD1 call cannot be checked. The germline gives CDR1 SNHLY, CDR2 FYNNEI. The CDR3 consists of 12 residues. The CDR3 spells CASNQGTYEQYF.

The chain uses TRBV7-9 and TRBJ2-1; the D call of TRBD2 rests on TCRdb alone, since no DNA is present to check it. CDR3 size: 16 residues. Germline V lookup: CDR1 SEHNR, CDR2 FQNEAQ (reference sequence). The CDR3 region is CASSQPERGGLNEQFF.

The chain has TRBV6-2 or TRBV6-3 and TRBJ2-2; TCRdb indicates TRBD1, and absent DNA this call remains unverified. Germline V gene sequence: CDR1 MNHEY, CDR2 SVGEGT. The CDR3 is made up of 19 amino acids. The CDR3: CASEAVQGDRAPNTGELFF.

The chain's CDR3 is CASSLMVPGELFF. This sequence joins TRBV11-2 and TRBJ2-2. Per germline, CDR1 SGHAT and CDR2 FQNNGV. CDR3 size: 13 residues. The whole variable domain, remainder taken from reference TRBV11-2 and TRBJ2-2, is EAGVAQSPRYKIIEKRQSVAFWCNPISGHATLYWYQQILGQGPKLLIQFQNNGVVDDSQLPKDRFSAERLKGVDSTLKIQPAKLEDSAVYLCASSLMVPGELFFGEGSRLTVL.

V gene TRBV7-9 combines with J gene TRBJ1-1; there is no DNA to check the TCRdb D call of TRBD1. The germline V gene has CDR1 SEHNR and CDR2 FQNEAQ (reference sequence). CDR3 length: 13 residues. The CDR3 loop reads CASSQGRQQEAFF. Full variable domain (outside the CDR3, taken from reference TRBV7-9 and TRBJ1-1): DTGVSQNPRHKITKRGQNVTFRCDPISEHNRLYWYRQTLGQGPEFLTYFQNEAQLEKSRLLSDRFSAERPKGSFSTLEIQRTEQGDSAMYLCASSQGRQQEAFFGQGTRLTVV.

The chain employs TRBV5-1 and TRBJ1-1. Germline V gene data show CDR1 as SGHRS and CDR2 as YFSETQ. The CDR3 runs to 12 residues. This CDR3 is CASSLDRSEAFF.

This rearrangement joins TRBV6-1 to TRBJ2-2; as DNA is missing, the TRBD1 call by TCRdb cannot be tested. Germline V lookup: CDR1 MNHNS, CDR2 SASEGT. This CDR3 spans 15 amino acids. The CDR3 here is CASSPAGTATGELFF.

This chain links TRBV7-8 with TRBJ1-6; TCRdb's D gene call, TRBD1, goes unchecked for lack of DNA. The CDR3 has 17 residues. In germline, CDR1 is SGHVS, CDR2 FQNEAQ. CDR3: CASSLVGTGAKNSPLHF. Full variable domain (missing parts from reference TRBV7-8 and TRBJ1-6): GAGVSQSPRYKVAKRGQDVALRCDPISGHVSLFWYQQALGQGPEFLTYFQNEAQLDKSGLPSDRFFAERPEGSVSTLKIQRTQQEDSAVYLCASSLVGTGAKNSPLHFGNGTRLTVT.

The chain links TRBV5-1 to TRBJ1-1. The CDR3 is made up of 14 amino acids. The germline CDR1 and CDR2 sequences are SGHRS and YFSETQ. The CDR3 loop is CASSPRSLNTEAFF.

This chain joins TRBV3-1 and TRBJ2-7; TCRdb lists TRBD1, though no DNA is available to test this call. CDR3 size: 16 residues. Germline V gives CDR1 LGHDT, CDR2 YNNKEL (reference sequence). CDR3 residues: CASSQVGGTATHEQYF.

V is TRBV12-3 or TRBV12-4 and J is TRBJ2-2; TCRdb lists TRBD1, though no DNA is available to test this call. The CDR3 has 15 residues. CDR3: CASSPGQGRTGELFF.

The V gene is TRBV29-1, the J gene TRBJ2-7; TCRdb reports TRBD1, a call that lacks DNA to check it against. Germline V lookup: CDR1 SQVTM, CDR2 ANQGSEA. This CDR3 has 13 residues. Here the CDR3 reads CSVDTDRGHEQYF.

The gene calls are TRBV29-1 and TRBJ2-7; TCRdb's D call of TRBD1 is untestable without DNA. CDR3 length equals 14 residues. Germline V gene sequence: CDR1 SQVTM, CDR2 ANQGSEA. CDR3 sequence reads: CSVKDRRSSYEQYF.

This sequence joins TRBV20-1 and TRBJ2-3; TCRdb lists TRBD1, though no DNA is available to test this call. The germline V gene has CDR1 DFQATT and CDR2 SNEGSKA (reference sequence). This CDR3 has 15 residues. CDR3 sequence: CSAKSGTGETDTQYF.

The CDR3 loop is CSARETWTYNEQLF. The chain joins TRBV20-1 to TRBJ2-1. There are 14 residues in the CDR3. Germline CDR1 reads DFQATT; CDR2 reads SNEGSKA (reference sequence).

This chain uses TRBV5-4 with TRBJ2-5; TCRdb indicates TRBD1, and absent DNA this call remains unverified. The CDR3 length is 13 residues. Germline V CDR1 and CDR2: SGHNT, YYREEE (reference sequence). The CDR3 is CASSTGGEETQYF.

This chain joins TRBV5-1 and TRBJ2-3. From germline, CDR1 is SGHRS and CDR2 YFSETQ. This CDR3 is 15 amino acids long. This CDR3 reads CASSSTSAGADTQYF.